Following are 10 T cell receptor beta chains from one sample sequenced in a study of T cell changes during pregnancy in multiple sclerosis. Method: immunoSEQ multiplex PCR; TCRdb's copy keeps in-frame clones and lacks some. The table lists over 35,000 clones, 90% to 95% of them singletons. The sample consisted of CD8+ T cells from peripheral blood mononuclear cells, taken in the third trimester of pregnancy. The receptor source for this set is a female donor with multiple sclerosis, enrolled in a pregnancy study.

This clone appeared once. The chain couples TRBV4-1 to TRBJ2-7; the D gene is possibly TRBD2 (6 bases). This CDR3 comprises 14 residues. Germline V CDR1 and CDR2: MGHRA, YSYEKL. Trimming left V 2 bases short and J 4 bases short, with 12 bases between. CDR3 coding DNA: TGCGCCAGCAGCCAATATGTGGGAGGTTACGAGCAGTACTTC. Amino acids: CASSQYVGGYEQYF.

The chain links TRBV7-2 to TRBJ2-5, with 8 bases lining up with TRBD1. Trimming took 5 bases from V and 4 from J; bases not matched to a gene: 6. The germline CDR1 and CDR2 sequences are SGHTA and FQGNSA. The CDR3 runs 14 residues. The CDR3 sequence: CASSPQGAGETQYF. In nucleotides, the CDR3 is TGTGCCAGCAGCCCCCAGGGGGCGGGAGAGACCCAGTACTTC.

CDR3 sequence: CASSGPNTGELFF. CDR3 bases: TGTGCCAGCAGTGGGCCGAACACCGGGGAGCTGTTTTTT. The gene calls are TRBV25-1 and TRBJ2-2; the D is unclear. CDR3 length: 13 amino acids. Trimming took off 4 bases at V and 0 bases at J, with 3 bases between the two ends. CDR1 and CDR2 from the germline V gene are MGHDK and SYGVNS.

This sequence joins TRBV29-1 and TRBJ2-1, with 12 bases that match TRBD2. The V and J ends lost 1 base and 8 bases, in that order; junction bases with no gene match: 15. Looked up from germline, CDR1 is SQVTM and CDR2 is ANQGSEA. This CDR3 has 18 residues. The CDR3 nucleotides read TGCAGCGTTGAAGGAGCGGGTATGACTAGCGGGAGTGGAGATGAGCAGTTCTTC. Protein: CSVEGAGMTSGSGDEQFF.

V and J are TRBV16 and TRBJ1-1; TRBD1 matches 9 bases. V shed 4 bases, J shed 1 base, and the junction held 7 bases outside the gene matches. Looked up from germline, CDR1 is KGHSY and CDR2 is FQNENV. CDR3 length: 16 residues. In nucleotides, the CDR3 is TGTGCCAGCAGCCCTCGACAGGGGGTTTGGAACACTGAAGCTTTCTTT. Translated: CASSPRQGVWNTEAFF.

The CDR3: CASSLATGVAQPQHF. Written as DNA, the CDR3 is TGTGCCAGCAGCTTGGCAACAGGGGTAGCTCAGCCCCAGCATTTT. The chain employs TRBV5-8 and TRBJ1-5; 7 nucleotides match TRBD1. The germline V gene has CDR1 SGHTS and CDR2 YDEGEE. V lost 0 bases to trimming and J lost 6 bases; unmatched junction nucleotides: 6. CDR3 size: 15 residues.

CDR3 sequence (DNA): TGTGCCAGCAGTTTATATGAGGGTGGCTACGAGCAGTACTTC. It is translated as CASSLYEGGYEQYF. This chain joins TRBV27 and TRBJ2-7; tentatively, D is TRBD2 (5 bases). Trimming stripped 1 base from V and 3 bases from J, with 10 bases between. CDR3 length: 14 amino acids. Germline V lookup: CDR1 MNHEY, CDR2 SMNVEV (reference sequence).

Here the CDR3 reads CSGGTQYNEQFF. The CDR3 DNA follows: TGCAGCGGAGGGACACAATACAATGAGCAGTTCTTC. This chain connects TRBV29-1 to TRBJ2-1; perhaps TRBD1 as D (6 bases). The CDR3 extends over 12 amino acids. From germline, CDR1 is SQVTM and CDR2 ANQGSEA. Trimming removed 7 bases from V and 4 bases from J, with 11 bases in between.

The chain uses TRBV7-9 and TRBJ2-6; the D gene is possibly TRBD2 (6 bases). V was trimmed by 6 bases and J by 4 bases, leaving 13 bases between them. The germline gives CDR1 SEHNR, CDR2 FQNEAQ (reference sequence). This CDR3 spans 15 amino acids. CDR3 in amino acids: CASSFSGGGANVLTF. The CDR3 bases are TGTGCCAGCAGTTTTAGCGGAGGAGGGGCCAACGTCCTGACTTTC.

Written as DNA, the CDR3 is TGTGCCAGCAGCACCGGGACAGGTTACAATGAGCAGTTCTTC. Protein product: CASSTGTGYNEQFF. The chain couples TRBV7-9 to TRBJ2-1; 8 bases map to TRBD1. Per germline, CDR1 SEHNR and CDR2 FQNEAQ (reference sequence). This CDR3 comprises 14 residues. V lost 5 bases to trimming and J lost 4 bases; unmatched junction nucleotides: 4.